The 15 T cell receptor beta chains in this list originate from one sample, sequenced in a study of beta chain features in type 1 diabetes. TCRB transcripts that were expressed got sequenced, as all of the isolated RNA had been reverse transcribed. Generated by immunoSEQ multiplex PCR, the TCRdb table keeps only in-frame clones and is missing some. This table holds around 40,000 clones, 64% found once. The sequenced sample was Tregs from blood. These receptors all stem from a woman aged 25 to 39 in good health.

There are a few counts of this clone. This chain uses TRBV28 with TRBJ1-1; no clear D. The CDR3 is 11 residues long. Germline V gene sequence: CDR1 MDHEN, CDR2 SYDVKM. V lost 6 bases and J 11 bases, leaving 13 bases between the germline ends. CDR3: CASRDTFSAFF. CDR3 nucleotide sequence: TGTGCCAGCAGAGATACTTTTTCGGCTTTCTTT.

The chain recombines TRBV28 with TRBJ2-6; TRBD2 matches 8 bases. CDR1 is MDHEN, CDR2 SYDVKM, per germline. The CDR3 contains 17 residues. V shed 4 bases and J 0 bases; nucleotides not matched to a gene: 5. The DNA of the CDR3 is TGTGCCAGCAGTTACACTAGCGGACGCTCTGGGGCCAACGTCCTGACTTTC. It translates to CASSYTSGRSGANVLTF. The entire variable domain, with the rest obtained from reference TRBV28 and TRBJ2-6, is as follows: DVKVTQSSRYLVKRTGEKVFLECVQDMDHENMFWYRQDPGLGLRLIYFSYDVKMKEKGDIPEGYSVSREKKERFSLILESASTNQTSMYLCASSYTSGRSGANVLTFGAGSRLTVL.

This clone was picked up a small number of times. The rearrangement uses TRBV6-4 and TRBJ2-7; possible D gene TRBD1, 8 bases. Germline loops: CDR1 MRHNA, CDR2 SNTAGT. V was cut by 5 bases and J by 5 bases, with 13 bases left in between. The CDR3 sequence is 13 residues long. The CDR3 region has the DNA TGTGCCAGCAGTCGGACAGGGAGGGACGAGCAGTACTTC. Residues: CASSRTGRDEQYF.

The chain is built from TRBV28 and TRBJ1-1; 7 nucleotides align to TRBD1. The CDR3 is 15 residues long. In germline, CDR1 is MDHEN, CDR2 SYDVKM. Trimming took 3 bases from V and 4 from J; bases not matched to a gene: 8. The CDR3 region has the DNA TGTGCCAGCAGTTTTAGGGGGCTCGTGGGCACTGAAGCTTTCTTT. It encodes CASSFRGLVGTEAFF.

This chain uses TRBV7-6 with TRBJ2-5; D unresolved. V lost 5 bases to trimming and J lost 4 bases, with 8 bases between them. The CDR3 extends over 12 amino acids. In germline, CDR1 is SGHVS, CDR2 FNYEAQ. The CDR3 DNA follows: TGTGCCAGCAGCCCCGGTTTAGAGACCCAGTACTTC. This codes for CASSPGLETQYF.

The chain links TRBV6-6 to TRBJ2-7, with 8 nucleotides matching TRBD2. From germline, CDR1 is MNHNY and CDR2 SVGAGI (reference sequence). Trimming removed 0 bases from V and 0 bases from J; junction bases left unmatched: 4. The length of the CDR3 is 16 residues. The CDR3: CASSYSVLADSYEQYF. The CDR3 DNA reads TGTGCCAGCAGTTACTCTGTACTAGCGGACTCCTACGAGCAGTACTTC.

J is TRBJ2-7 and V is TRBV19; TRBD2 matches 8 bases. CDR1 is LNHDA and CDR2 is SQIVND in the germline V gene (reference sequence). V was clipped by 5 bases and J by 3 bases; unmatched bases: 6. The CDR3 sequence is 14 residues long. CDR3 in amino acids: CASSSPSGHYEQYF. CDR3 bases: TGTGCCAGTAGTTCCCCTAGCGGGCACTACGAGCAGTACTTC.

This clone was seen only once. This sequence joins TRBV29-1 and TRBJ2-1; D unresolved. Germline V gene sequence: CDR1 SQVTM, CDR2 ANQGSEA. The CDR3 spans 12 residues. Trimming stripped 0 bases from V and 9 bases from J, with 9 bases between. CDR3 nucleotide sequence: TGCAGCGTTGAAGATCCGTGGGCTGAGCAGTTCTTC. It is translated as CSVEDPWAEQFF.

The chain links TRBV7-2 to TRBJ2-1; 10 nucleotides align to TRBD2. This CDR3 has 16 amino acids. Germline values: CDR1 SGHTA, CDR2 FQGNSA. V trimming: 5 bases; J trimming: 1 base; junction bases outside the gene matches: 5. For the CDR3, the DNA is TGTGCCAGCAGCAAACCTAGCGGGAGTTCCTACAATGAGCAGTTCTTC. This gives the protein CASSKPSGSSYNEQFF.

The chain combines TRBV7-2 with TRBJ2-7, with 10 bases lining up with TRBD1. The germline CDR1 and CDR2 sequences are SGHTA and FQGNSA. The V and J ends lost 3 bases and 7 bases, in that order; junction bases with no gene match: 3. The CDR3 loop spans 13 amino acids. The CDR3 coding sequence is TGTGCCAGCAGCTTGGGACAGGGGCAAGAGCAGTACTTC. Translating gives CASSLGQGQEQYF.

For this clone: The germline gene is not matched at one end of the junction; a read error may be the cause. The chain couples TRBV7-3 to TRBJ2-2; D gene unclear. There are 15 residues in the CDR3. Germline values: CDR1 SGHTA, CDR2 FQGTGA. This CDR3 is CASSLTPMNTGELFF. The CDR3 DNA sequence: TGTGCCAGCAGCCTAACCCCCATGAACACCGGGGAGCTGTTTTTT.

The V and J genes are TRBV11-1 and TRBJ2-3; TRBD2 agrees at 14 bases. The CDR3 is 17 residues long. Trimming cost V 6 bases and J 5 bases; bases outside gene matches: 10. Germline assignment: CDR1 SGHAT and CDR2 FQDESV (reference sequence). The CDR3 here is CASSEGTSGSHGDTQYF. The CDR3 DNA is TGTGCCAGCAGTGAGGGGACTAGCGGGAGTCATGGAGATACGCAGTATTTT.

The chain joins TRBV4-1 to TRBJ1-4; unclear D gene. This CDR3 is 18 amino acids long. Trimming left V 0 bases short and J 8 bases short, with 22 bases between. Germline CDR1 MGHRA, CDR2 YSYEKL. The chain's CDR3 is CASSQDLVGQRLTEKLFF. For the CDR3, the DNA is TGCGCCAGCAGCCAAGACCTCGTCGGTCAGAGGCTCACAGAAAAACTGTTTTTT.

This CDR3 is CASSTAGAGETGQYF. CDR3 nucleotide sequence: TGTGCCAGCAGTACCGCAGGGGCGGGGGAGACGGGGCAGTACTTC. The chain uses TRBV6-5 and TRBJ2-7; weak D call: TRBD2 (7 bases). Germline V gene lookup returns CDR1 MNHEY and CDR2 SVGAGI. The ends were cut back, 5 bases at V and 9 bases at J, with 23 bases in the middle. The CDR3 totals 15 residues.

The rearrangement links TRBV18 to TRBJ2-2; D remains unclear. Trimming pared 3 bases from V and 0 bases from J, leaving 8 bases between. Germline V gene lookup returns CDR1 KGHSH and CDR2 LQKENI. The CDR3 sequence is 15 residues long. The CDR3 DNA follows: TGTGCCAGCTCACCTGGAACAGCGAACACCGGGGAGCTGTTTTTT. As protein: CASSPGTANTGELFF.